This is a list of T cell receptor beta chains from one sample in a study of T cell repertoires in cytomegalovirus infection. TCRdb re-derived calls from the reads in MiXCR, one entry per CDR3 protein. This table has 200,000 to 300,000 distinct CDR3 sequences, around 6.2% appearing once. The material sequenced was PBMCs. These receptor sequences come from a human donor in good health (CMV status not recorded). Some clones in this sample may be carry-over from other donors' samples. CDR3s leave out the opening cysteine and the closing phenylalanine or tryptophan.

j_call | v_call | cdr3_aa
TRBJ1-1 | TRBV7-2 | ASSSEAHGAEAF
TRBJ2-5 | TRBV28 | ASSFPSGGSETQY
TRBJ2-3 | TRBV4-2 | ASSQDPKAGRTDTQY
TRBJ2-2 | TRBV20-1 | SASFRTGELF
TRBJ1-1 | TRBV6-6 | ASTKREGTEAF
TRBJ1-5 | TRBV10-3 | AISEGGFNQPQH
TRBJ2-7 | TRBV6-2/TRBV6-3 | ASSGPGQGTLEQY
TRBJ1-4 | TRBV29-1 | SVEGQTATNEKLF
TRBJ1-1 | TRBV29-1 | SGHRGGTEAF
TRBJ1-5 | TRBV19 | ASNPAGKGSNQPQH
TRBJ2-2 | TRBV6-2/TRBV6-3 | ASSRGTGGRGGELF
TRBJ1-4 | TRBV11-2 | ASSTGTKDNEKLF
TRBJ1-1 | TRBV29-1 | SVQTGVGTNTEAF
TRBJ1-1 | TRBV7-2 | ASSPYRRGRGTEAF
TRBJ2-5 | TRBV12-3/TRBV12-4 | ASSLLGVETQY
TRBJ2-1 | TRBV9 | ASSVGWTSQGDEQF
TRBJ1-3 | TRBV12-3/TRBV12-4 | ASSPSSSGNTIY
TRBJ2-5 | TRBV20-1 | SAPPPGLAQETQY
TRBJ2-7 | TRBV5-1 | ASSSREEQY
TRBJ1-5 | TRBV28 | ASSPGGYQPQH
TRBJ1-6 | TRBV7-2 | ASSSLYNSPLH
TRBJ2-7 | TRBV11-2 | ASSLTDSPYEQY
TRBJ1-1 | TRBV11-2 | ASSLGATGNTEAF
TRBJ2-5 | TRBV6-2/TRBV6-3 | ASSYSRGEETQY
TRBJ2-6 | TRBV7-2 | ASSLKDPRSSGANVLT
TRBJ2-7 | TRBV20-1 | SARAPSVSYEQY
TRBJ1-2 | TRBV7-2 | ASSLARTGGYT
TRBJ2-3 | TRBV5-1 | ASSLARLGFTDTQY
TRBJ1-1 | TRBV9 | ASSVLGQNTEAF
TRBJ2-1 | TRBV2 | ASTGLVNEQF
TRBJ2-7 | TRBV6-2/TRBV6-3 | ASSKGAYEQY
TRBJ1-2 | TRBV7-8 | ASSSNQGATGYT
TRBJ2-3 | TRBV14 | ASSQVGFITDTQY
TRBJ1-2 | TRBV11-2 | ASSLDRGTNYGYT
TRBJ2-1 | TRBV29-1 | SVESTGIEQF
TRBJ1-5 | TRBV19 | ASSIAFTGGQPQH
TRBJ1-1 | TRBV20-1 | SAHRTGGKNTEAF
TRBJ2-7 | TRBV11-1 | ASSLRAGGPYEQY
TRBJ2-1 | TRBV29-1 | SVSDNEQF
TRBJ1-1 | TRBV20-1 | SARTDLNTEAF
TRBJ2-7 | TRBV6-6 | ASSYGQGATYEQY
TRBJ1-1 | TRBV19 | ASSISGNTEAF
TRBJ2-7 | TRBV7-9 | ASSLTGGNTYEQY
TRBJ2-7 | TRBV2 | ASKQAGVHEQY
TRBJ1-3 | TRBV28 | ASSSGPARNTIY
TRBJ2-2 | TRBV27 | ASNGGTGELF
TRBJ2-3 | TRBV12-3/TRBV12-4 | ASSLAQFRAQY
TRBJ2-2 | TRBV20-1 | SARDRNRDPSNTGELF
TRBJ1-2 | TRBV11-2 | ASSHDSGGYYGYT
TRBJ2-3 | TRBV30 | AWSVRRQSITDTQY
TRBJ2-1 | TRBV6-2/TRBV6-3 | ASSYSERGGSYNEQF
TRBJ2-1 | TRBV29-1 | SVEEDSGGANEQF
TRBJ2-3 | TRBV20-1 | SARTSLTDTQY
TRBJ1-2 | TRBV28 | ASSFRPGNGYT